What follows is one T cell receptor beta chain and its context. The data stem from a study of blood T cell repertoires in COVID-19. As for the study in general: COVID-19 samples collected from the United States, Italy and Spain covered acute and convalescent phases. PBMCs, B-cell-depleted T cells, or T cells provided the cDNA or gDNA that made up the material.

Authors' analysis steps: The authors estimated nucleated cell counts from reference gene primer amplification. TCRdb keeps only in-frame clones here, not all; method: immunoSEQ multiplex PCR. V and J calls and clone size are as listed in that table; D and trimming were resolved from the DNA. The sample shows under 150,000 clones, around three quarters of them seen only once. Trimming removed 1 base at V and 7 bases at J, with 8 bases between. This CDR3 spans 13 amino acids. Germline lookup yields CDR1 LGHDT and CDR2 YNNKEL (reference sequence). The TCR was taken from a woman older than 75 with acute or convalescent COVID-19. This chain connects TRBV3-1 (or the pseudogene TRBV3-2) to TRBJ1-5; no clear D gene. Sequenced material: peripheral blood. The CDR3 is CASSQASGQPQHF. The CDR3 bases are TGTGCCAGCAGCCAAGCAAGTGGCCAGCCCCAGCATTTT.